The 25 T cell receptor beta chains listed next were all sequenced from one sample in a study of OX40 agonist ivuxolimab in advanced cancers. Assay: immunoSEQ multiplex PCR; the TCRdb copy retains only in-frame clones and omits some. The data show about 80,000 clones, with around 86% seen just once and 0.25% to 0.4% held by the top ten. Here the sequenced sample was CD4+ or CD8+ T cells sorted from blood, taken in a trial of the OX40 agonist ivuxolimab. The receptors here all came from an adult with an advanced solid tumor such as melanoma, head and neck, liver or kidney cancer.

The chain uses TRBV6-1 and TRBJ2-7; 10 bases agree with TRBD1. V was pared by 6 bases and J by 6 bases, with 5 bases of the junction left unmatched. The germline CDR1 and CDR2 sequences are MNHNS and SASEGT. This CDR3 region has 13 residues. The CDR3 coding sequence is TGTGCCAGCAGGCCCGACAGGGGGCGCGAGCAGTACGTC. Amino acids: CASRPDRGREQYV.

CDR3 DNA sequence: TGTGCCATCAGTGAGTCTCTTGGGGGTCAGGGAGACACTGAAGCTTTCTTT. Translated: CAISESLGGQGDTEAFF. The gene calls are TRBV10-3 and TRBJ1-1; D is perhaps TRBD1 (5 bases). Trimming stripped 0 bases from V and 3 bases from J, with 17 bases between. CDR1 is ENHRY, CDR2 SYGVKD, per germline. The CDR3 runs 17 residues.

The genes are TRBV27 and TRBJ1-2; D remains ambiguous. This CDR3 is 14 amino acids long. V gave up 2 bases and J gave up 2 bases, with 9 bases separating them. Per germline, CDR1 MNHEY and CDR2 SMNVEV (reference sequence). CDR3: CASSLRQSNYGYTF. The CDR3 nucleotides read TGTGCCAGCAGTTTACGACAATCCAACTATGGCTACACCTTC.

V gene TRBV5-1 combines with J gene TRBJ2-7; 7 bases line up with TRBD2. The V segment lost 0 bases and the J segment 2 bases; nucleotides outside the gene matches: 5. CDR3 length: 15 residues. Germline CDR1 reads SGHRS; CDR2 reads YFSETQ. The CDR3 DNA reads as TGCGCCAGCAGCTTGGCTAGCGGAACTACCTACGAGCAGTACTTC. As protein: CASSLASGTTYEQYF. Combining the CDR3 with reference TRBV5-1 and TRBJ2-7 gives the whole variable domain KAGVTQTPRYLIKTRGQQVTLSCSPISGHRSVSWYQQTPGQGLQFLFEYFSETQRNKGNFPGRFSGRQFSNSRSEMNVSTLELGDSALYLCASSLASGTTYEQYFGPGTRLTVT.

The chain carries TRBV5-4 and TRBJ2-1; D is unclear. The V gene lost 1 base and the J gene lost 6 bases, with 5 bases spanning the gap. The CDR3 loop spans 12 amino acids. Germline loops: CDR1 SGHNT, CDR2 YYREEE (reference sequence). The CDR3 region is CASSLQSNEQFF. The CDR3 DNA sequence: TGTGCCAGCAGCTTGCAGAGCAATGAGCAGTTCTTC.

V is TRBV6-5 and J is TRBJ2-7, with TRBD1 matching 9 bases. Germline CDR1 and CDR2: MNHEY and SVGAGI. The CDR3 spans 13 residues. After removal of 2 bases from V and 7 bases from J, the junction contained 3 bases not matched to a gene. This chain's CDR3 is CASSYMGQGEQYF. The CDR3 bases are TGTGCCAGCAGTTACATGGGACAGGGTGAGCAGTACTTC.

This chain links TRBV28 with TRBJ2-1, with a weak D call TRBD2 (5 bases). Deletions cut 5 bases from V and 0 bases from J, with 17 bases between. CDR1 and CDR2 from the germline V gene are MDHEN and SYDVKM. This CDR3 comprises 17 residues. Written as DNA, the CDR3 is TGTGCCAGCAGTCTAGGACTCGGAACCCCCTCCTACAATGAGCAGTTCTTC. Protein: CASSLGLGTPSYNEQFF.

The chain is built from TRBV9 and TRBJ2-1; 9 bases agree with TRBD2. Germline assignment: CDR1 SGDLS and CDR2 YYNGEE. The CDR3 length is 17 residues. V shed 0 bases, J shed 4 bases, and the junction held 8 bases outside the gene matches. The CDR3 bases are TGTGCCAGCAGCGTAGGGGTAGCGGGAGCCTTATACAATGAGCAGTTCTTC. Protein product: CASSVGVAGALYNEQFF.

This chain joins TRBV18 and TRBJ2-7; maybe TRBD2 (6 bases). The length of the CDR3 is 15 residues. Germline V gene lookup returns CDR1 KGHSH and CDR2 LQKENI. Trimming took off 2 bases at V and 0 bases at J, with 11 bases between the two ends. The CDR3 reads CASSPGGRGSYEQYF. The CDR3 coding sequence is TGTGCCAGCTCACCAGGAGGGCGCGGCTCCTACGAGCAGTACTTC.

The chain recombines TRBV4-3 with TRBJ1-1, with TRBD1 matching 7 bases. V lost 4 bases to trimming and J lost 3 bases; unmatched junction nucleotides: 8. The CDR3 has 15 amino acids. Germline V lookup: CDR1 LGHNA, CDR2 YSLEER. The CDR3 coding sequence is TGCGCCAGCAGCCCCCGACAGGGTTGGTACACTGAAGCTTTCTTT. Its translation: CASSPRQGWYTEAFF.

Note on this clone: One end of the junction varies from germline; a read error may be responsible. The chain links TRBV7-8 to TRBJ2-1; 12 nucleotides agree with TRBD2. Germline V gene lookup returns CDR1 SGHVS and CDR2 FQNEAQ. The CDR3 spans 15 residues. CDR3 region: CASSDRQLAGGGKIF. The CDR3 region has the DNA TGTGCCAGCAGCGATCGCCAACTAGCGGGAGGTGGTAAGATCTTC.

In this sample, this clone turned up a few times. The chain recombines TRBV18 with TRBJ1-1, with a possible D match to TRBD1 (5 bases). The CDR3 loop spans 14 amino acids. V was cut by 5 bases and J by 1 base, with 11 bases left in between. Germline assignment: CDR1 KGHSH and CDR2 LQKENI. CDR3 DNA: TGTGCCAGCTCAGTCGGGACCCAGAACACTGAAGCTTTCTTT. Translating it yields CASSVGTQNTEAFF.

The chain couples TRBV6-6 to TRBJ2-4; 8 bases fit TRBD1. CDR1 is MNHNY, CDR2 SVGAGI, per germline (reference sequence). The CDR3 loop spans 15 amino acids. Trimming removed 5 bases from V and 2 bases from J; junction bases left unmatched: 5. CDR3 in amino acids: CASSTTGETKNIQYF. CDR3 coding DNA: TGTGCCAGCAGTACGACAGGGGAAACCAAAAACATTCAGTACTTC.

The J gene is TRBJ2-3, the V gene TRBV7-7; 10 positions match TRBD2. This CDR3 is 15 amino acids long. The germline CDR1 and CDR2 sequences are SSHAT and FNYEAQ (reference sequence). Trimming cost V 2 bases and J 4 bases; bases outside gene matches: 3. Here the CDR3 reads CASSLKAGGSDTQYF. The CDR3 DNA reads TGTGCCAGCAGCTTAAAAGCGGGAGGGTCAGATACGCAGTATTTT.

This CDR3 reads CASSFLVGEGEQFF. CDR3 DNA: TGCGCCAGCAGCTTTCTGGTGGGAGAAGGTGAGCAGTTCTTC. This sequence joins TRBV5-1 and TRBJ2-1; possibly TRBD2 for D (5 bases). The CDR3 runs to 14 residues. V lost 2 bases, J lost 9 bases, and 15 bases lay in between. CDR1 SGHRS and CDR2 YFSETQ come from the germline V gene.

The chain recombines TRBV6-6 with TRBJ2-7; 7 bases fit TRBD1. The CDR3 sequence is 14 residues long. Germline V gives CDR1 MNHNY, CDR2 SVGAGI (reference sequence). The V and J ends lost 7 bases and 4 bases, in that order; junction bases with no gene match: 10. This CDR3 reads CASKPTGVVYEQYV. The CDR3 DNA reads TGTGCCAGCAAACCCACAGGGGTTGTTTACGAGCAGTACGTC.

This rearrangement joins TRBV7-2 to TRBJ2-7; perhaps TRBD2 as D (5 bases). The CDR3 is 15 amino acids. The ends were cut back, 4 bases at V and 13 bases at J, with 26 bases in the middle. CDR1 is SGHTA, CDR2 FQGNSA, per germline. CDR3 bases: TGTGCCAGCAGCTCCAAGTCCGGACTTGTTACTATTCTCTACTTC. As protein: CASSSKSGLVTILYF. Full variable domain (outside the CDR3, taken from reference TRBV7-2 and TRBJ2-7): GAGVSQSPSNKVTEKGKDVELRCDPISGHTALYWYRQSLGQGLEFLIYFQGNSAPDKSGLPSDRFSAERTGGSVSTLTIQRTQQEDSAVYLCASSSKSGLVTILYFGPGTRLTVT.

The gene calls are TRBV5-6 and TRBJ2-2; D is possibly TRBD2 (6 bases). Trimming stripped 4 bases from V and 6 bases from J, with 16 bases between. The CDR3 consists of 15 residues. From germline, CDR1 is SGHDT and CDR2 YYEEEE. The CDR3 spells CASSLGRGIAGELFF. The CDR3 DNA sequence: TGTGCCAGCAGCCTGGGTCGGGGGATCGCCGGGGAGCTGTTTTTT.

The chain is built from TRBV5-1 and TRBJ1-1; possible D gene TRBD1, 6 bases. V was cut by 6 bases and J by 0 bases, with 15 bases left in between. This CDR3 has 15 amino acids. The germline V gene has CDR1 SGHRS and CDR2 YFSETQ. The DNA for the CDR3 is TGCGCCAGCACTCAAATTACAGGGCTGAACACTGAAGCTTTCTTT. Translated: CASTQITGLNTEAFF.

This chain joins TRBV7-9 and TRBJ2-7; D remains ambiguous. With 5 bases removed from V and 0 bases from J, the gap between germline ends came to 20 bases. Per germline, CDR1 SEHNR and CDR2 FQNEAQ (reference sequence). The CDR3 contains 17 residues. The CDR3 protein is CASSPYRLTPSSYEQYV. Here the CDR3 DNA reads TGTGCCAGCAGCCCTTATCGACTGACCCCTAGCTCCTACGAGCAGTACGTC.

The chain joins TRBV7-3 to TRBJ2-1; 11 bases map to TRBD2. V lost 5 bases to trimming and J lost 7 bases; unmatched junction nucleotides: 16. The germline CDR1 and CDR2 sequences are SGHTA and FQGTGA. This CDR3 comprises 18 residues. CDR3 DNA: TGTGCCAGCAGCCGGGCCCCGTTTGTAACTAGCGGGAGTAATGAGCAGTTCTTC. This gives the protein CASSRAPFVTSGSNEQFF.

This clone was recorded a few times. This sequence joins TRBV7-9 and TRBJ2-2; D gene ambiguous. Trimming took off 6 bases at V and 1 base at J, with 9 bases between the two ends. The germline CDR1 and CDR2 sequences are SEHNR and FQNEAQ (reference sequence). This CDR3 comprises 14 residues. The CDR3 DNA follows: TGTGCCAGCAGTCGTGGGAAGAACACCGGGGAGCTGTTTTTT. Protein sequence: CASSRGKNTGELFF.

The CDR3 DNA sequence: TGTGCCAGTAGTATAGATCAGGTTCCGGGGGAGCTGTTTTTT. The encoded protein is CASSIDQVPGELFF. V usage is TRBV19 and J usage is TRBJ2-2; D not certain. CDR1 is LNHDA and CDR2 is SQIVND in the germline V gene (reference sequence). The V and J ends lost 0 bases and 8 bases respectively, with 10 bases between them. The CDR3 contains 14 residues.

The gene calls are TRBV7-3 and TRBJ2-1; possible D gene TRBD1, 6 bases. Germline CDR1 and CDR2: SGHTA and FQGTGA. This CDR3 has 15 residues. The V end lost 5 bases, the J end lost 6 bases, and 17 bases lay between the germline ends. The CDR3 DNA is TGTGCCAGCAGCCCAAGGGGGTCCCCCATCAATGAGCAGTTCTTC. This sequence encodes CASSPRGSPINEQFF.

This chain uses TRBV6-5 with TRBJ2-7; D uncertain. The CDR3 length is 13 residues. CDR1 is MNHEY and CDR2 is SVGAGI in the germline V gene. Deletions cut 2 bases from V and 1 base from J, with 6 bases between. This CDR3 is CASSYGASYEQYV. The CDR3, as DNA: TGTGCCAGCAGTTACGGCGCATCCTACGAGCAGTACGTC.